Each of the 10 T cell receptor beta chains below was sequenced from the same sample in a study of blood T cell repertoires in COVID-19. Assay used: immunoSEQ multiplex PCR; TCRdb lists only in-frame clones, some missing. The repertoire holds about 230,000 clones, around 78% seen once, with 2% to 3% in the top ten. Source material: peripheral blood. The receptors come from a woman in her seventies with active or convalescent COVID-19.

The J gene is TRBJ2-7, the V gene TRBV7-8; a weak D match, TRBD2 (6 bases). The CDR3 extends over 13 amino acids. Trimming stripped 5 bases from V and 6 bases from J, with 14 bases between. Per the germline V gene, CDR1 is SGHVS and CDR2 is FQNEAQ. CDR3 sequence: CASSPLLAAEQYF. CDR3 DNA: TGTGCCAGCAGCCCTCTTTTAGCGGCCGAGCAGTACTTC.

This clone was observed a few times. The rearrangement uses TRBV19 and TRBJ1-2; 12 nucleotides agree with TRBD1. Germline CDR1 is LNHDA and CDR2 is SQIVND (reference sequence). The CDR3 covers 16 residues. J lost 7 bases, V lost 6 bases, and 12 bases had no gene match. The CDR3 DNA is TGTGCCAGTAGACCCCTCGGGGACAGGGGGCAAATTGGCTACACCTTC. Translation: CASRPLGDRGQIGYTF.

CDR3: CASSPGLAGKQFF. CDR3 sequence (DNA): TGTGCCAGCAGCCCGGGACTAGCGGGTAAGCAGTTCTTC. The rearrangement links TRBV7-9 to TRBJ2-1; TRBD2 matches 12 bases. The CDR3 is 13 residues long. The V segment lost 5 bases and the J segment 11 bases; nucleotides outside the gene matches: 4. Germline CDR1 and CDR2: SEHNR and FQNEAQ (reference sequence).

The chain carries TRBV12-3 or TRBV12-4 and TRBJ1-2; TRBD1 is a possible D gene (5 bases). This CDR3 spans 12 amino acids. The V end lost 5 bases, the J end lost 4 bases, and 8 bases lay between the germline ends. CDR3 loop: CASSVGLYGYTF. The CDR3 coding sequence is TGTGCCAGCAGTGTGGGACTCTATGGCTACACCTTC.

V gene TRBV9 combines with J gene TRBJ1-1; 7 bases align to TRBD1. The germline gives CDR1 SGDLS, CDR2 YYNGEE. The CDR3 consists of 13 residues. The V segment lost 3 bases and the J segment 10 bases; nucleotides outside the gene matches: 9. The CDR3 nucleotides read TGTGCCAGCAGCGCCCTTAGACAGGGAGTAGCTTTCTTT. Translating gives CASSALRQGVAFF.

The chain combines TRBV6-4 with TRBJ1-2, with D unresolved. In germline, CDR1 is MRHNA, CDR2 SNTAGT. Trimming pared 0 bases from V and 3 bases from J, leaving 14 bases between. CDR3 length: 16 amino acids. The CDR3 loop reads CASSDSTIGGYYGYTF. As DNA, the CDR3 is TGTGCCAGCAGTGACTCGACCATTGGAGGGTACTATGGCTACACCTTC.

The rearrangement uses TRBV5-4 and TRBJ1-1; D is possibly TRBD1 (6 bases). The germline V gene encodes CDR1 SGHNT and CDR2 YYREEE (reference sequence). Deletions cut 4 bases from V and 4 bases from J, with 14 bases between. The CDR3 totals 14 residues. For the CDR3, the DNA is TGTGCCAGCAGCCCGGACACAGGGAGCACTGAAGCTTTCTTT. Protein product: CASSPDTGSTEAFF.

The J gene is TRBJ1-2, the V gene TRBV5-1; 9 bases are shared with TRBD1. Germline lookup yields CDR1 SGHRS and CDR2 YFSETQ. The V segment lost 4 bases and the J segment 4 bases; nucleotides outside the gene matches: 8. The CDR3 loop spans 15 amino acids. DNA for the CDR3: TGCGCCAGCAGCCTTCAGACAGGGGGACCCTATGGCTACACCTTC. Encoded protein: CASSLQTGGPYGYTF.

In DNA, the CDR3 is TGTGCCAGCAGTTTACGCGAATCACCCCTCCACTTT. Translating it yields CASSLRESPLHF. This rearrangement joins TRBV28 to TRBJ1-6; D is uncertain. The CDR3 runs to 12 residues. Looked up from germline, CDR1 is MDHEN and CDR2 is SYDVKM. V lost 2 bases and J 10 bases, leaving 6 bases between the germline ends.

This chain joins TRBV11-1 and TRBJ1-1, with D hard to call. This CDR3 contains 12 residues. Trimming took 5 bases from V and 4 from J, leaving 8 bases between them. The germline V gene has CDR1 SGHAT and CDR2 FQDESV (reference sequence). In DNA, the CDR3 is TGTGCCAGCAGCCCTCTCAGCACTGAAGCTTTCTTT. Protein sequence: CASSPLSTEAFF.